The next 18 T cell receptor beta chains were all read from a single sample in a study of blood T cells in healthy people across ages. Primed by a sample-barcoded 5' primer and a J-beta primer mix, a second PCR proceeded for 7 to 11 cycles. TCRdb re-called the 5' RACE reads with MiXCR, one entry per CDR3 protein. The top ten clones hold approximately 4% of a sample with 1.5 million to 1.9 million distinct CDR3 sequences, roughly 43% of them seen once. The source material was blood. The origin of the receptors is a woman aged 18-30 years in good health.

V gene TRBV28 combines with J gene TRBJ1-5, with D unclear. The CDR3 is 15 residues long. Trimming stripped 6 bases from V and 0 bases from J, with 12 bases between. Per the germline V gene, CDR1 is MDHEN and CDR2 is SYDVKM. This CDR3 is CASRGRSYSNQPQHF. In DNA form, the CDR3 reads TGTGCCAGCAGAGGACGGAGCTATAGCAATCAGCCCCAGCATTTT.

This clonotype was detected a few times. J is TRBJ2-5 and V is TRBV27, with D hard to call. Germline CDR1 reads MNHEY; CDR2 reads SMNVEV (reference sequence). This CDR3 has 16 amino acids. V was cut by 4 bases and J by 3 bases, with 18 bases left in between. CDR3: CASSSLVMGFKETQYF. Here the CDR3 DNA reads TGTGCCAGCAGTTCACTTGTGATGGGATTTAAAGAGACCCAGTACTTC.

There are a few counts of this clonotype. The rearrangement uses TRBV11-2 and TRBJ2-3; 9 positions match TRBD2. J was trimmed by 1 base and V by 3 bases; bases with no gene match: 5. The germline CDR1 and CDR2 sequences are SGHAT and FQNNGV. This CDR3 region has 16 residues. The CDR3 DNA sequence: TGTGCCAGCAGCTTCCCGCGGGGGGGACGCACAGATACGCAGTATTTT. It encodes CASSFPRGGRTDTQYF.

The chain uses TRBV6-1 and TRBJ1-2; D may be TRBD1 (6 bases). Germline V CDR1 and CDR2: MNHNS, SASEGT. The V gene lost 4 bases and the J gene lost 4 bases, with 13 bases spanning the gap. The CDR3 is made up of 14 amino acids. CDR3 coding DNA: TGTGCCAGCAGTGGGGACAACAGACTCTATGGCTACACCTTC. This codes for CASSGDNRLYGYTF.

Written as DNA, the CDR3 is TGTGCCAGCAGCGGCCCGCAGGGGTACGAGCAGTACTTC. Translation: CASSGPQGYEQYF. This rearrangement joins TRBV7-9 to TRBJ2-5; TRBD1 is a possible D gene (6 bases). Matching the DNA end better, TRBJ2-7 makes the J call doubtful. The germline V gene has CDR1 SEHNR and CDR2 FQNEAQ (reference sequence). The CDR3 covers 13 residues.

The chain carries TRBV7-9 and TRBJ2-7; D is perhaps TRBD1 (5 bases). V was clipped by 7 bases and J by 4 bases, with 14 bases between them. Germline assignment: CDR1 SEHNR and CDR2 FQNEAQ (reference sequence). This CDR3 region has 13 residues. The CDR3 region has the DNA TGTGCCAGCATGGGGCAGGGAACGTACGAGCAGTACTTC. Protein product: CASMGQGTYEQYF.

To note about this clonotype: This may be a read error: a much more frequent sequence differs by one nucleotide. In this CDR3 the conserved last residue, phenylalanine or tryptophan, is missing, so a read error is likely. The chain links TRBV10-3 to TRBJ2-3, with D possibly being TRBD2 (6 bases). This CDR3 spans 16 amino acids. The V end was cut by 3 bases, the J end by 8 bases, with 21 bases between. Germline V gene sequence: CDR1 ENHRY, CDR2 SYGVKD. This chain's CDR3 is CAISDPTRDSAPTQYL. In nucleotides, the CDR3 is TGTGCCATCAGTGACCCTACCCGGGACTCCGCTCCTACGCAGTATTTG.

This sequence joins TRBV4-1 and TRBJ1-5, with D tentatively TRBD1 (5 bases). Trimming pared 0 bases from V and 10 bases from J, leaving 16 bases between. The CDR3 contains 15 residues. Germline lookup yields CDR1 MGHRA and CDR2 YSYEKL. The CDR3, as DNA: TGCGCCAGCAGCCAAGATTCAAAGGGGCCAGGTCCCCAGCATTTT. As protein: CASSQDSKGPGPQHF.

This clonotype occurred a few times. This sequence joins TRBV12-3 or TRBV12-4 and TRBJ2-7; 8 bases fit TRBD2. V lost 6 bases to trimming and J lost 5 bases; unmatched junction nucleotides: 3. The CDR3 contains 12 residues. CDR3 in DNA: TGTGCCAGCAGCCGGGAGGGTAACGAGCAGTACTTC. It codes for CASSREGNEQYF.

In its sample, this clonotype was seen a few times. The chain couples TRBV20-1 to TRBJ1-2, with 9 bases fitting TRBD1. This CDR3 is built from 12 residues. Trimming removed 4 bases from V and 5 bases from J; junction bases left unmatched: 2. Germline V CDR1 and CDR2: DFQATT, SNEGSKA (reference sequence). Written as DNA, the CDR3 is TGCAGTGCTAACAGGGGGCCTTATGGCTACACCTTC. Residues: CSANRGPYGYTF.

The V gene is TRBV5-5, the J gene TRBJ2-4, with a tentative D call TRBD2 (6 bases). The end of the DNA aligns better with TRBJ2-7, so the J call may be wrong. The CDR3 totals 18 residues. Germline V gives CDR1 SGHKS, CDR2 YYEKEE (reference sequence). DNA for the CDR3: TGTGCCAGCAGCTTGCGGAGGAGGGCATCCGATCTTTCCTACGAGCAGTACTTC. Translating gives CASSLRRRASDLSYEQYF.

The chain is built from TRBV7-9 and TRBJ2-1; D ambiguous. Germline V gene lookup returns CDR1 SEHNR and CDR2 FQNEAQ (reference sequence). CDR3 length: 14 amino acids. Trimming cost V 4 bases and J 5 bases, with 12 bases left between them. The CDR3 sequence is CASSSHHRDNEQFF. The CDR3, as DNA: TGTGCCAGCAGCTCCCATCACAGAGACAATGAGCAGTTCTTC.

The rearrangement links TRBV27 to TRBJ2-3; 13 nucleotides match TRBD2. V dropped 5 bases and J dropped 4; count of bases not matched to a gene: 9. Germline V gene sequence: CDR1 MNHEY, CDR2 SMNVEV (reference sequence). This CDR3 has 17 residues. CDR3 sequence: CASSPQTSGRMADTQYF. The CDR3 DNA follows: TGTGCCAGCAGTCCCCAGACTAGCGGGAGGATGGCAGATACGCAGTATTTT.

V gene TRBV20-1 combines with J gene TRBJ1-2; TRBD1 matches 8 bases. The CDR3 contains 14 residues. The V gene's germline CDR1 is DFQATT and CDR2 SNEGSKA (reference sequence). Germline trimming cut 5 bases from V and 8 bases from J; bases unmatched to any gene: 13. Here the CDR3 reads CSAQPSDRVRGYTF. Written as DNA, the CDR3 is TGCAGTGCTCAACCCTCGGACAGGGTGCGAGGCTACACCTTC.

In its sample, this clonotype was seen a few times. The chain is built from TRBV2 and TRBJ2-1, with D perhaps TRBD1 or TRBD2 (5 bases each). The V end was cut by 7 bases, the J end by 6 bases, with 13 bases between. The CDR3 loop spans 13 amino acids. CDR1 SNHLY and CDR2 FYNNEI come from the germline V gene. The CDR3 reads CASTRGRGNEQFF. The DNA of the CDR3 is TGTGCCAGCACCCGGGGCCGAGGCAATGAGCAGTTCTTC. Using reference TRBV2 and TRBJ2-1 for the parts outside the CDR3, the full variable domain is EPEVTQTPSHQVTQMGQEVILRCVPISNHLYFYWYRQILGQKVEFLVSFYNNEISEKSEIFDDQFSVERPDGSNFTLKIRSTKLEDSAMYFCASTRGRGNEQFFGPGTRLTVL.

This chain connects TRBV5-1 to TRBJ2-4; 9 nucleotides match TRBD2. Judging by the DNA end, TRBJ2-5 fits better; the J call may be wrong. Per the germline V gene, CDR1 is SGHRS and CDR2 is YFSETQ. The CDR3 covers 15 residues. The DNA for the CDR3 is TGCGCCAGCACCGCTGCGGGGGGGCGACAAGAGACCCAGTACTTC. Its translation is CASTAAGGRQETQYF.

This clonotype was counted at least ten times. The chain combines TRBV25-1 with TRBJ2-3, with 7 bases that match TRBD1. The trim removed 3 bases at V and 0 bases at J, leaving 9 bases unmatched. In germline, CDR1 is MGHDK, CDR2 SYGVNS. CDR3 length: 17 amino acids. CDR3 protein: CASSDILRGTSTDTQYF. CDR3 in DNA: TGTGCCAGCAGTGATATCCTCAGGGGGACAAGCACAGATACGCAGTATTTT.

This clonotype was seen a handful of times. The chain uses TRBV6-5 and TRBJ1-5; D unresolved. This CDR3 is built from 14 residues. With 4 bases removed from V and 1 base from J, the gap between germline ends came to 8 bases. Germline V CDR1 and CDR2: MNHEY, SVGAGI. The CDR3 reads CASSSRRSNQPQHF. The CDR3 nucleotides read TGTGCCAGCAGTTCCCGACGGAGCAATCAGCCCCAGCATTTT.